This TCR beta chain was recorded in a study of blood T cell repertoires in COVID-19 (dated by TCRdb to between 2020 and 2021). With regard to the full study: Samples from collaborators originated in the United States, Italy and Spain and spanned both the acute and convalescent phases of COVID-19. Deeply sampled blood TCRbeta repertoires from subjects exposed to, actively infected with, or recovered from COVID-19 were included in the dataset. The samples were drawn from the first 160 participants of the ongoing ImmuneRACE study and from 1,254 subjects provided by 6 global collaborators. Where available, HLA class I and class II types were obtained from metadata supplied by the sample provider rather than from assay-based typing. A freely available public database, intended as a resource for researchers studying the immune response to SARS-CoV-2, is where the repertoires were released. The prospective study material was composed of cDNA or gDNA derived from T cells, B-cell-depleted T cells, or PBMCs. Nearly every sample came with metadata listing a de-identified subject ID, COVID-19 status, age in years and sex. General study outcomes and caveats: Clinical and demographic metadata were provided uncurated, with the amount varying by source and participant.

TCRbeta CDR3 regions were amplified from genomic DNA by means of the immunoSEQ Assay, a bias-controlled multiplex PCR. The authors processed their data as follows. The number of nucleated cells in each sample was estimated from the amplification of reference gene primers within the assay. To quantify the absolute abundance of each unique TCRbeta CDR3 rearrangement, sequence reads were collapsed and filtered. For each sample, productive Simpson clonality was calculated as the square root of Simpson's diversity index over productive rearrangements. The source is immuneACCESS, and TCRdb retained only in-frame sequences with V and J called. Part of the clones is not carried over; for the studies checked, unresolved V genes explain less than half of this, and the remainder is unexplained. The DNA was the basis for D and trimming; V, J and clone size are from that table. In this sample the table shows 80,000 to 95,000 clones, about 77% of which occur a single time. The top ten clonotypes cover roughly a tenth of the sample.

Each collaborating institution followed its own protocols to collect whole blood in K2EDTA tubes. For TCRbeta analysis, collaborators shipped samples in one of three forms: frozen whole blood, isolated PBMCs, or DNA extracted from either of those sample types. This clone was observed a single time. The specificity of this receptor is unknown. Per-base qualities were not stored, and no clone one base away is much larger. CDR1 is given as MDHEN and CDR2 as SYDVKM, both from the germline V gene. V gives up 7 bases and J gives up 8 bases, and the segment between their germline ends measures 17 bases. The CDR3 measures 13 amino acids from cysteine to phenylalanine. Only the CDR3 region is kept as DNA, spanning 39 bases read in frame from base 1.

The origin of this receptor is a woman over 75 with acute or convalescent COVID-19. The specimen was peripheral blood. The rearrangement combines TRBV28 with TRBJ1-2; there is no confident call for the D gene. At the DNA level, the sequence is TGTGCCAGCAACCCCCAACGGGTGAGGGGCTACACCTTC. Translated, this gives CASNPQRVRGYTF.